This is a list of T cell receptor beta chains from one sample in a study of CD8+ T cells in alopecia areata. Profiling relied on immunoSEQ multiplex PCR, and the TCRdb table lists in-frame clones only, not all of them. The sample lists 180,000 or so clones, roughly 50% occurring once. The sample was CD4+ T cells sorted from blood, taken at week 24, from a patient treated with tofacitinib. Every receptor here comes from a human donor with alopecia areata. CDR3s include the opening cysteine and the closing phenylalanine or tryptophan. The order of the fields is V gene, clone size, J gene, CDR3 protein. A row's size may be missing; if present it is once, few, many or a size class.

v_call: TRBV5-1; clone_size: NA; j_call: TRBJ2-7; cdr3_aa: CASSSKGATYEQYF
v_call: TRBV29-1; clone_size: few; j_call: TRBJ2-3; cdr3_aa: CSTRSYGGRTDTQYF
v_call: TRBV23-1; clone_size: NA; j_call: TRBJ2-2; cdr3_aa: CASSQYKGHTNTGELFF
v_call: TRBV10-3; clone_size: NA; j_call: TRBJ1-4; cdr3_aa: CATGQGTNEKLFF
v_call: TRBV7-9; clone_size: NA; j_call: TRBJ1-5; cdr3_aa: CASSLGTGVGQPQHF
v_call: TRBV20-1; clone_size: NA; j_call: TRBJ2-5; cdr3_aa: CSGIKETQYF
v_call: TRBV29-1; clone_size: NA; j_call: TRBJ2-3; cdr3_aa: CSVEVGQGSDTQYF
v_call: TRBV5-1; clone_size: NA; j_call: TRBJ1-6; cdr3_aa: CASSLVEGALSPLHF
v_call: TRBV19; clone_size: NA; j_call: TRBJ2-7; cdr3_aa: CASSLTGTGGDEQYF
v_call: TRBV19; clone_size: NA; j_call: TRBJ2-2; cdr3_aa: CATVAGGPPRGELFF
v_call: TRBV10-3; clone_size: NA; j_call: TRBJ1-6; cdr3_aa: CAISEPGQGNNSPLHF
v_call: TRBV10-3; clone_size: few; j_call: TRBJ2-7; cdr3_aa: CAISTSGQTYEQYF
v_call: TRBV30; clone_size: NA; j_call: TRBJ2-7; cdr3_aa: CAWGGFYEQYF
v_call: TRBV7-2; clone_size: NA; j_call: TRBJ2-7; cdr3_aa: CASSRQGASEQYF
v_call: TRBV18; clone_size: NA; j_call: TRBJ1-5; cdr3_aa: CASSPGDQPQHF
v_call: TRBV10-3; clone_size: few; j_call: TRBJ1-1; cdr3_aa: CASGTGTGGLRNTEAFF
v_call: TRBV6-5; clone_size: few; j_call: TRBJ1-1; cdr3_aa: CASSDPDRSNTEAFF
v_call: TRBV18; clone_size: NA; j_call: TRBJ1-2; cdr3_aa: CASSPRAANYGYTF
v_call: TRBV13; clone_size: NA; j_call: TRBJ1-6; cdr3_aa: CASSLHEGGASPLHF
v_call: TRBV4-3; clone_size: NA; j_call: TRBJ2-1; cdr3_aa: CASSKNYGANEQFF
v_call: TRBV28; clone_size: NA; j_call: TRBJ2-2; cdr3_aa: CASQDPGWGRSTGELFF
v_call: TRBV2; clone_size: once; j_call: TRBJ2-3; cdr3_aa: CASSDGLAVLTPTDTQYF
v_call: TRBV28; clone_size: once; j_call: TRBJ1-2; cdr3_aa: CASFQGQGTFGYTF
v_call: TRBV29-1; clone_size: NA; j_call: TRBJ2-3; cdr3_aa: CSVGGGGTDTQYF
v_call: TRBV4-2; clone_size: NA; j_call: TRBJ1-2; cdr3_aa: CASSQDRQIGYTF
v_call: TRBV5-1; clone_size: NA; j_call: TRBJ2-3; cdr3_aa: CASSFSTDTQYF
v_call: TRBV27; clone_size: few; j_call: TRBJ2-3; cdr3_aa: CASRPRRVRSDTQYF
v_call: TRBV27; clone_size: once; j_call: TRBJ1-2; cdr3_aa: CASSPEGTLNYGYTF
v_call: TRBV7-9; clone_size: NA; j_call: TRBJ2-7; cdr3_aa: CASSLVGRDYEQYF
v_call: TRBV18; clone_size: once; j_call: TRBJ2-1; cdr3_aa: CASSPGLAGLHEQFF
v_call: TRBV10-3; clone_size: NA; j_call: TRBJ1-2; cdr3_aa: CAISVSPGQMDGYTF
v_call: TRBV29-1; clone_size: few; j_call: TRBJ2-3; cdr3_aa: CSVENTDTQYF
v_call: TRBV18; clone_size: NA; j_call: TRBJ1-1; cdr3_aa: CASSPDRAGPMNTEAFF
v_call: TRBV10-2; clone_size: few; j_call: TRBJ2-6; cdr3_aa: CASRDFRHGANVLTF
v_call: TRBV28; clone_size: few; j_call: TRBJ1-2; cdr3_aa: CASSLSGVGGYTF
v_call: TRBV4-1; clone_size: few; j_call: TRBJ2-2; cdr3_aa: CASSQVGVPGELFF
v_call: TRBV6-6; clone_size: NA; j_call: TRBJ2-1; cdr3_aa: CASSYNNEQFF
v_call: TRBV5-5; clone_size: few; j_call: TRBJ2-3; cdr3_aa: CASSPDYPGAEDTQYF
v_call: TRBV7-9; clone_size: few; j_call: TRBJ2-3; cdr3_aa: CASSFEHPTDTQYF
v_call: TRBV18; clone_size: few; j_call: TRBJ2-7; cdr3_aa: CASSSTGTGPLNGDF
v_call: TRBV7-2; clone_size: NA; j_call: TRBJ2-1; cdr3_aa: CASSSKDRGYYNEQFF
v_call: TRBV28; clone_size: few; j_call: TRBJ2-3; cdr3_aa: CASSLPGQGTDTQYF
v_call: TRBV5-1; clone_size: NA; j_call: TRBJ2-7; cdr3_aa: CASSLGSATSYEQYF
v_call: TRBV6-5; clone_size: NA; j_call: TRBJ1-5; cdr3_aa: CASSYSSGSNQPQHF
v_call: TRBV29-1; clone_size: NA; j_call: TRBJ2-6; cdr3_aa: CSVVHRQGLSSGANVLTF